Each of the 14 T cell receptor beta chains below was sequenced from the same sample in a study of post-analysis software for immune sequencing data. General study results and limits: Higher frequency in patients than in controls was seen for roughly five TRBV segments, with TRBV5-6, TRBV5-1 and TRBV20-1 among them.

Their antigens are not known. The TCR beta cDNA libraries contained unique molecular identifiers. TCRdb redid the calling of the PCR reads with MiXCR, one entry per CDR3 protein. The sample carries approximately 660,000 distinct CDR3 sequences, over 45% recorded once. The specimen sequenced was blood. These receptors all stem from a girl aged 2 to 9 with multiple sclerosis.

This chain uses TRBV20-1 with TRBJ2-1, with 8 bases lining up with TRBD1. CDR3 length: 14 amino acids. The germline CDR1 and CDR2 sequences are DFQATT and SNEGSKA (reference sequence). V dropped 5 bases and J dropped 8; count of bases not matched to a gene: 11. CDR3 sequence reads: CSARRTGTGHEQFF. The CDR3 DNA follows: TGCAGTGCTCGCCGGACAGGGACCGGCCATGAGCAGTTCTTC.

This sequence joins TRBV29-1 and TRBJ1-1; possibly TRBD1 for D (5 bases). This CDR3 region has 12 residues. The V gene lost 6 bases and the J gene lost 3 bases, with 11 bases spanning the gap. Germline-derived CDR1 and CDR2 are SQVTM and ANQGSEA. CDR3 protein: CSVQGFDTEAFF. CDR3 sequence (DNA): TGCAGCGTGCAGGGTTTTGACACTGAAGCTTTCTTT.

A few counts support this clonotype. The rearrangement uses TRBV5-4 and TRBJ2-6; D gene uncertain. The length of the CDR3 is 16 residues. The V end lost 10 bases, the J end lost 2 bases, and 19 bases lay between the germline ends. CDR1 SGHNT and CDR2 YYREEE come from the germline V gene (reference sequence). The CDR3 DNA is TGTGCCGTAAGTCACGGTGGTCCCCCTGGGGCCAACGTCCTGACTTTC. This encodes CAVSHGGPPGANVLTF. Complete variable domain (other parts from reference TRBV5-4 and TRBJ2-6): ETGVTQSPTHLIKTRGQQVTLRCSSQSGHNTVSWYQQALGQGPQFIFQYYREEENGRGNFPPRFSGLQFPNYSSELNVNALELDDSALYLCAVSHGGPPGANVLTFGAGSRLTVL.

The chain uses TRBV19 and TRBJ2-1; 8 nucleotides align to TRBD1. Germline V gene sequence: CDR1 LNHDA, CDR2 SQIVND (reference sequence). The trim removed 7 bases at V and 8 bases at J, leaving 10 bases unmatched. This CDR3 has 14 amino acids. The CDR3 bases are TGTGCCAGTAATATCCGAACAGGGGGTTATGAGCAGTTCTTC. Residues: CASNIRTGGYEQFF.

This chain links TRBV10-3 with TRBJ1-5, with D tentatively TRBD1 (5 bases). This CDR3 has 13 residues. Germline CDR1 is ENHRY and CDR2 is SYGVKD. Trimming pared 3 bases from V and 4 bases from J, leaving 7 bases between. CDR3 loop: CAISDKGNQPQHF. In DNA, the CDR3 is TGTGCCATCAGTGATAAGGGGAATCAGCCCCAGCATTTT.

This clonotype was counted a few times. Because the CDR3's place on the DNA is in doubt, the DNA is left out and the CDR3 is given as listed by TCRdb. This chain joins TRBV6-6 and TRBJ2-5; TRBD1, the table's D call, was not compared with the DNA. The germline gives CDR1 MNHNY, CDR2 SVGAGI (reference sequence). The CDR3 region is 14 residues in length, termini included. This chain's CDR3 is CASSYSGQGETQYF.

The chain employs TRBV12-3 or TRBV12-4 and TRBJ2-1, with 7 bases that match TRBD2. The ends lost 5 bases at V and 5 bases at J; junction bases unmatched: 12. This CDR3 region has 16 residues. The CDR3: CASSGGGNRLNNEQFF. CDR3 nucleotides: TGTGCCAGCAGTGGGGGAGGGAACAGACTAAACAATGAGCAGTTCTTC.

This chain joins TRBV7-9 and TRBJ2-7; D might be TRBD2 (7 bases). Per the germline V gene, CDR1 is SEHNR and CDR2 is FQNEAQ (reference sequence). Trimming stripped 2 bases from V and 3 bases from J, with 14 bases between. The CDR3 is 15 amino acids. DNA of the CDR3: TGTGCCAGCAGCTTAAGGGGGGGGCGGCACTACGAGCAGTACTTC. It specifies CASSLRGGRHYEQYF.

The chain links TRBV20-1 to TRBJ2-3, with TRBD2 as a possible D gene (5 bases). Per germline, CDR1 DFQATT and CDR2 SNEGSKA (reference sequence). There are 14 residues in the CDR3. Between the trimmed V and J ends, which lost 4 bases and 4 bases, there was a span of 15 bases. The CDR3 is CSAIHLLEPDTQYF. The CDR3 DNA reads TGCAGTGCTATCCACCTACTAGAGCCAGATACGCAGTATTTT.

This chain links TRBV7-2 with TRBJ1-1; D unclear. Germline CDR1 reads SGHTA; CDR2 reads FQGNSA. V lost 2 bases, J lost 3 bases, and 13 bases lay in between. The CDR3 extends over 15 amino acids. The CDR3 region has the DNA TGTGCCAGCAGCTTACAAATTTTTGAGCACACTGAAGCTTTCTTT. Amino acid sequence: CASSLQIFEHTEAFF.

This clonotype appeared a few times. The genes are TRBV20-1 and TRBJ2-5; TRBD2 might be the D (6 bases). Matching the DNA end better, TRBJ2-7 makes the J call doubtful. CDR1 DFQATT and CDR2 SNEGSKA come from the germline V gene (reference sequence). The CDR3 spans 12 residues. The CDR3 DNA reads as TGCAGTGCTTATCCTAGCGTACACGAGCAGTACTTC. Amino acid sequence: CSAYPSVHEQYF.

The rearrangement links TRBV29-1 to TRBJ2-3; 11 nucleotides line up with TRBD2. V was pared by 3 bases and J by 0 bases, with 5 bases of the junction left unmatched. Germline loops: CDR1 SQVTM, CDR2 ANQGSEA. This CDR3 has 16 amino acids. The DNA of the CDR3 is TGCAGCGTTGACGGGACTAGCGGAGCTAGCACAGATACGCAGTATTTT. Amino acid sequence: CSVDGTSGASTDTQYF.

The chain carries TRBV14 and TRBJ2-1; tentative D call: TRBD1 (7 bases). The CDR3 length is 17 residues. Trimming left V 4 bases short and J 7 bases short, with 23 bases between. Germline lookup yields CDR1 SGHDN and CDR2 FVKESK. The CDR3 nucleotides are TGTGCCAGCAGCCCTAGACACGCCCAGGGGGGTTCAAATGAGCAGTTCTTC. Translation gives CASSPRHAQGGSNEQFF.

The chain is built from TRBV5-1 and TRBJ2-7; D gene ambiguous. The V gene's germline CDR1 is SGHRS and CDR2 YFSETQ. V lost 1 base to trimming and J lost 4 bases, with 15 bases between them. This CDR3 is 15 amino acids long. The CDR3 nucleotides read TGCGCCAGCAGCTTGTCGTTCGGCAGAGAATACGAGCAGTACTTC. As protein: CASSLSFGREYEQYF.